The 32 T cell receptor beta chains below all came from one sample that was sequenced in a study of blood T cell repertoires in COVID-19. Sequencing was performed with immunoSEQ multiplex PCR; in TCRdb, only in-frame clones are kept and a portion is missing. The sample lists roughly 150,000 clones, around 79% occurring once. Sequences were obtained from PBMCs or T cells enriched from blood (not recorded which). All receptors derive from a woman in her 70s in a cohort exposed to, infected with or recovered from COVID-19 (not recorded which).

This clone has a single count. The V call is TRBV5-4, the J call TRBJ2-5, with 8 bases that match TRBD2. The CDR3 extends over 16 amino acids. Germline trimming cut 0 bases from V and 0 bases from J; bases unmatched to any gene: 4. Germline values: CDR1 SGHNT, CDR2 YYREEE (reference sequence). CDR3 region: CASSLVPSGYQETQYF. The CDR3 DNA sequence: TGTGCCAGCAGCTTGGTACCTAGCGGGTACCAAGAGACCCAGTACTTC. Based on the CDR3 plus reference TRBV5-4 and TRBJ2-5, the full variable domain is ETGVTQSPTHLIKTRGQQVTLRCSSQSGHNTVSWYQQALGQGPQFIFQYYREEENGRGNFPPRFSGLQFPNYSSELNVNALELDDSALYLCASSLVPSGYQETQYFGPGTRLLVL.

In this sample, this clone turned up a few times. This may be a read error: a much more frequent sequence differs by one nucleotide. The chain has TRBV2 and TRBJ2-7; the D gene is possibly TRBD1 (5 bases). Germline V gene lookup returns CDR1 SNHLY and CDR2 FYNNEI. V shed 5 bases and J shed 4 bases, with 9 bases lying between them. The CDR3 has 12 amino acids. The CDR3 nucleotides read TGTGCCAGCAGTCCCCAGGGTTACGAGCAGTACTTC. Translated: CASSPQGYEQYF.

Here the CDR3 reads CASSLAGRGTDTQYF. Written as DNA, the CDR3 is TGCGCCAGCAGCTTGGCCGGGAGAGGGACAGATACGCAGTATTTT. The chain carries TRBV5-1 and TRBJ2-3, with a weak D call TRBD2 (6 bases). Per the germline V gene, CDR1 is SGHRS and CDR2 is YFSETQ. The CDR3 totals 15 residues. The germline V and J ends were trimmed by 0 bases and 3 bases, with 11 bases remaining between them.

The rearrangement uses TRBV6-5 and TRBJ1-3; D is unclear. CDR3 size: 13 residues. The V end lost 8 bases, the J end lost 0 bases, and 8 bases lay between the germline ends. Germline V CDR1 and CDR2: MNHEY, SVGAGI. CDR3 coding DNA: TGTGCCAGCTCTTCGGGCTCTGGAAACACCATATATTTT. Translation gives CASSSGSGNTIYF.

The rearrangement links TRBV3-1 (or the pseudogene TRBV3-2) to TRBJ2-3, with 16 bases aligning to TRBD2. Trimming took 4 bases from V and 9 from J; bases not matched to a gene: 4. CDR3 length equals 15 residues. Germline V gene data show CDR1 as LGHDT and CDR2 as YNNKEL (reference sequence). CDR3 amino acids: CASSPGTSGRGTQYF. DNA for the CDR3: TGTGCCAGCAGCCCCGGGACTAGCGGGAGGGGAACGCAGTATTTT.

This sequence joins TRBV12-3 or TRBV12-4 and TRBJ1-1, with D unclear. The CDR3 contains 13 residues. Trimming took off 6 bases at V and 4 bases at J, with 12 bases between the two ends. CDR3: CASRLGLSTEAFF. The CDR3 DNA reads as TGTGCCAGCAGGCTGGGCCTGAGCACTGAAGCTTTCTTT.

The chain joins TRBV19 to TRBJ1-5; D not resolved. From germline, CDR1 is LNHDA and CDR2 SQIVND (reference sequence). The CDR3 runs to 13 residues. The V end lost 4 bases, the J end lost 7 bases, and 11 bases lay between the germline ends. For the CDR3, the DNA is TGTGCCAGTAGTACCCAGGTAGGCCAGCCCCAGCATTTT. This sequence encodes CASSTQVGQPQHF. The variable domain in full, completed from reference TRBV19 and TRBJ1-5, reads DGGITQSPKYLFRKEGQNVTLSCEQNLNHDAMYWYRQDPGQGLRLIYYSQIVNDFQKGDIAEGYSVSREKKESFPLTVTSAQKNPTAFYLCASSTQVGQPQHFGDGTRLSIL.

V is TRBV28 and J is TRBJ2-7; D is unclear. The CDR3 runs to 12 residues. Trimming removed 4 bases at V and 5 bases at J, with 9 bases between. CDR1 is MDHEN and CDR2 is SYDVKM in the germline V gene. CDR3 DNA: TGTGCCAGCAGTTCAGGTTCGGACGAGCAGTACTTC. It codes for CASSSGSDEQYF. Based on the CDR3 plus reference TRBV28 and TRBJ2-7, the full variable domain is DVKVTQSSRYLVKRTGEKVFLECVQDMDHENMFWYRQDPGLGLRLIYFSYDVKMKEKGDIPEGYSVSREKKERFSLILESASTNQTSMYLCASSSGSDEQYFGPGTRLTVT.

This sequence joins TRBV7-2 and TRBJ2-4; 10 nucleotides line up with TRBD1. CDR3 length: 19 amino acids. Trimming cost V 5 bases and J 0 bases; bases outside gene matches: 13. CDR1 SGHTA and CDR2 FQGNSA come from the germline V gene. The CDR3: CASSNRAGTGVLAKNIQYF. CDR3 nucleotide sequence: TGTGCCAGCAGCAATCGTGCCGGGACAGGGGTTTTAGCCAAAAACATTCAGTACTTC.

This clone was picked up a small number of times. The chain carries TRBV19 and TRBJ2-1, with a weak D call TRBD2 (5 bases). Germline CDR1 and CDR2: LNHDA and SQIVND (reference sequence). V lost 8 bases and J 3 bases, leaving 14 bases between the germline ends. The CDR3 has 14 amino acids. The chain's CDR3 is CASADWAGYNEQFF. CDR3 DNA sequence: TGTGCCAGTGCGGACTGGGCCGGCTACAATGAGCAGTTCTTC.

The chain links TRBV19 to TRBJ1-2; 9 bases are shared with TRBD1. Germline CDR1 and CDR2: LNHDA and SQIVND (reference sequence). V was pared by 7 bases and J by 3 bases, with 6 bases of the junction left unmatched. The CDR3 totals 14 residues. The CDR3 region is CASTLDRGDYGYTF. The CDR3 region has the DNA TGTGCCAGTACCCTGGACAGGGGTGACTATGGCTACACCTTC. The complete variable domain, with remaining parts taken from reference TRBV19 and TRBJ1-2, reads DGGITQSPKYLFRKEGQNVTLSCEQNLNHDAMYWYRQDPGQGLRLIYYSQIVNDFQKGDIAEGYSVSREKKESFPLTVTSAQKNPTAFYLCASTLDRGDYGYTFGSGTRLTVV.

The chain has TRBV30 and TRBJ1-3; D might be TRBD1 (5 bases). The CDR3 has 11 amino acids. The germline V gene has CDR1 GTSNPN and CDR2 SVGIG (reference sequence). Trimming removed 3 bases from V and 8 bases from J, with 8 bases in between. CDR3 residues: CAWSQGHTIYF. CDR3 nucleotide sequence: TGTGCCTGGAGCCAGGGCCACACCATATATTTT.

This chain uses TRBV6-5 with TRBJ2-5, with D possibly matching TRBD2 (5 bases). Between the trimmed V and J ends, which lost 8 bases and 3 bases, there was a span of 10 bases. CDR1 and CDR2 from the germline V gene are MNHEY and SVGAGI. This CDR3 region has 12 residues. The chain's CDR3 is CASAAREETQYF. CDR3 nucleotide sequence: TGTGCCAGCGCGGCGAGGGAAGAGACCCAGTACTTC.

In DNA, the CDR3 is TGCGCCAGCACAACAGGGGGCGCCGGTGAAAAACTGTTTTTT. Translating it yields CASTTGGAGEKLFF. The chain has TRBV5-1 and TRBJ1-4; TRBD1 aligns across 9 bases. V shed 6 bases and J 7 bases; nucleotides not matched to a gene: 7. Germline V gene data show CDR1 as SGHRS and CDR2 as YFSETQ. This CDR3 is built from 14 residues.

The rearrangement joins TRBV19 to TRBJ2-2; D is possibly TRBD2 (5 bases). The CDR3 sequence is 17 residues long. Germline assignment: CDR1 LNHDA and CDR2 SQIVND (reference sequence). V lost 2 bases, J lost 6 bases, and 19 bases lay in between. Here the CDR3 DNA reads TGTGCCAGTAGTATATTTAGGAGAGAGATCGGGGCCGGGGAGCTGTTTTTT. This encodes CASSIFRREIGAGELFF.

The chain links TRBV1 to TRBJ2-3; TRBD2 reflects the table's D call only, with no check against the DNA. TRBV1 is a recognized pseudogene. The CDR3 has 18 amino acids. The CDR3 DNA reads TGCACCAGCAGCCAAGCCGAGCCGTTGACGGAGCCCACAGATACGCAGTATTTT. Translation: CTSSQAEPLTEPTDTQYF.

In the case of this clone: One end of the junction is discordant with germline, which a read error may explain. V is TRBV7-3 and J is TRBJ1-2, with 8 bases lining up with TRBD1. CDR3 length equals 14 residues. Germline values: CDR1 SGHTA, CDR2 FQGTGA. In DNA form, the CDR3 reads TGTGCCAGCAGTTTAACGGGACAGGCGTATGGCTACACCTTC. Amino acid sequence: CASSLTGQAYGYTF.

The gene calls are TRBV27 and TRBJ2-5, with 9 bases that match TRBD2. The CDR3 is 15 residues long. V trimming: 2 bases; J trimming: 5 bases; junction bases outside the gene matches: 6. Germline V gives CDR1 MNHEY, CDR2 SMNVEV (reference sequence). Written as DNA, the CDR3 is TGTGCCAGCAGTTTAGCGGGAGGGGGACCCGAGACCCAGTACTTC. This encodes CASSLAGGGPETQYF.

The chain is built from TRBV6-5 and TRBJ1-1; the D gene is possibly TRBD1 (5 bases). CDR1 is MNHEY and CDR2 is SVGAGI in the germline V gene. Between the trimmed V and J ends, which lost 2 bases and 5 bases, there was a span of 9 bases. The CDR3 length is 13 residues. The CDR3 bases are TGTGCCAGCAGTTACCTAGGGGAAACTGAAGCTTTCTTT. This gives the protein CASSYLGETEAFF.

V is TRBV28 and J is TRBJ2-5; 9 positions match TRBD1. V dropped 4 bases and J dropped 5; count of bases not matched to a gene: 5. Germline CDR1 is MDHEN and CDR2 is SYDVKM. The CDR3 runs to 14 residues. CDR3 in amino acids: CASSSGQGMETQYF. In DNA form, the CDR3 reads TGTGCCAGCAGTTCCGGACAGGGGATGGAGACCCAGTACTTC. Looking up the rest from reference TRBV28 and TRBJ2-5 gives the full variable domain: DVKVTQSSRYLVKRTGEKVFLECVQDMDHENMFWYRQDPGLGLRLIYFSYDVKMKEKGDIPEGYSVSREKKERFSLILESASTNQTSMYLCASSSGQGMETQYFGPGTRLLVL.

The rearrangement links TRBV5-1 to TRBJ1-2; TRBD1 is a possible D gene (5 bases). Germline lookup yields CDR1 SGHRS and CDR2 YFSETQ. CDR3 size: 15 residues. V shed 3 bases and J shed 0 bases, with 12 bases lying between them. CDR3 sequence reads: CASSWGGAANYGYTF. The CDR3 nucleotides are TGCGCCAGCAGCTGGGGCGGGGCAGCTAACTATGGCTACACCTTC.

Only a few counts were recorded for this clone. The chain employs TRBV24-1 and TRBJ2-5; 13 positions match TRBD2. The germline CDR1 and CDR2 sequences are KGHDR and SFDVKD. CDR3 length equals 16 residues. The ends lost 4 bases at V and 4 bases at J; junction bases unmatched: 5. CDR3 amino acids: CATSERGLAGVETQYF. CDR3 nucleotide sequence: TGTGCCACCAGTGAGCGAGGACTAGCGGGAGTAGAGACCCAGTACTTC.

V usage is TRBV28 and J usage is TRBJ2-7, with unresolved D. From germline, CDR1 is MDHEN and CDR2 SYDVKM. CDR3 length equals 15 residues. V was cut by 7 bases and J by 3 bases, with 19 bases left in between. This chain's CDR3 is CASTQGARGLYEQYF. In DNA, the CDR3 is TGTGCCAGCACCCAAGGCGCTAGAGGCCTCTACGAGCAGTACTTC.

A few counts support this clone. V usage is TRBV15 and J usage is TRBJ2-7, with D uncertain. The CDR3 consists of 14 residues. Trimming left V 0 bases short and J 3 bases short, with 9 bases between. The germline gives CDR1 LNHNV, CDR2 YYDKDF (reference sequence). CDR3 bases: TGTGCCACCAGCAGAGATCTGGCACACTACGAGCAGTACTTC. The encoded protein is CATSRDLAHYEQYF.

V is TRBV7-2 and J is TRBJ2-3; unclear D gene. The V gene lost 5 bases and the J gene lost 5 bases, with 8 bases spanning the gap. This CDR3 region has 12 residues. In germline, CDR1 is SGHTA, CDR2 FQGNSA. The DNA for the CDR3 is TGTGCCAGCAGCCTCTACGGAGATACGCAGTATTTT. It translates to CASSLYGDTQYF.

The table lists this clone with a few counts. V and J are TRBV7-2 and TRBJ1-5; D not certain. The V and J ends lost 4 bases and 0 bases respectively, with 10 bases between them. CDR3 length: 15 amino acids. The V gene's germline CDR1 is SGHTA and CDR2 FQGNSA. DNA for the CDR3: TGTGCCAGCAGCTCCTACTCTTATAGCAATCAGCCCCAGCATTTT. It translates to CASSSYSYSNQPQHF. The full variable domain, with the rest looked up from reference TRBV7-2 and TRBJ1-5, is GAGVSQSPSNKVTEKGKDVELRCDPISGHTALYWYRQSLGQGLEFLIYFQGNSAPDKSGLPSDRFSAERTGGSVSTLTIQRTQQEDSAVYLCASSSYSYSNQPQHFGDGTRLSIL.

This chain joins TRBV12-1 and TRBJ2-5; the tabulated D call, TRBD2, remains unverified against the DNA. TRBV12-1 is designated a pseudogene. CDR3 length: 18 amino acids. The CDR3: CASNTLRGLAEIQETQYF. In DNA, the CDR3 is TGTGCCAGCAACACTTTGAGGGGACTAGCGGAGATCCAAGAGACCCAGTACTTC.

The genes are TRBV2 and TRBJ2-5, with D unclear. The CDR3 runs to 12 residues. The germline gives CDR1 SNHLY, CDR2 FYNNEI. The V gene lost 3 bases and the J gene lost 5 bases, with 7 bases spanning the gap. The CDR3 bases are TGTGCCAGCAGTGAGGTGGAGGAGACCCAGTACTTC. This sequence encodes CASSEVEETQYF.

V gene TRBV5-1 combines with J gene TRBJ1-1, with 7 nucleotides matching TRBD1. The V gene end was trimmed by 3 bases and the J gene end by 7 bases; junction bases not matched to a gene: 6. The CDR3 is 13 amino acids. From germline, CDR1 is SGHRS and CDR2 YFSETQ. CDR3 nucleotides: TGCGCCAGCAGCTCGTGGGGGACAGATGAAGCTTTCTTT. This sequence encodes CASSSWGTDEAFF.

The V and J genes are TRBV5-1 and TRBJ2-1; the D is unclear. Trimming took 0 bases from V and 1 from J, leaving 8 bases between them. This CDR3 has 15 residues. CDR1 is SGHRS and CDR2 is YFSETQ in the germline V gene. CDR3 amino acids: CASSLAGLSYNEQFF. As DNA, the CDR3 is TGCGCCAGCAGCTTGGCCGGTCTTTCCTACAATGAGCAGTTCTTC. The full variable domain, with the rest looked up from reference TRBV5-1 and TRBJ2-1, is KAGVTQTPRYLIKTRGQQVTLSCSPISGHRSVSWYQQTPGQGLQFLFEYFSETQRNKGNFPGRFSGRQFSNSRSEMNVSTLELGDSALYLCASSLAGLSYNEQFFGPGTRLTVL.

In its sample, this clone was seen a few times. The chain couples TRBV7-2 to TRBJ2-7; 7 bases map to TRBD1. CDR3 length: 14 amino acids. Germline trimming cut 4 bases from V and 3 bases from J; bases unmatched to any gene: 6. Per germline, CDR1 SGHTA and CDR2 FQGNSA. This CDR3 reads CASSSSRDSYEQYF. In DNA, the CDR3 is TGTGCCAGCAGCTCCTCCCGGGACAGCTACGAGCAGTACTTC.

The chain recombines TRBV2 with TRBJ2-1; D is unresolved. CDR3 size: 13 residues. Per germline, CDR1 SNHLY and CDR2 FYNNEI. V was pared by 6 bases and J by 4 bases, with 10 bases between. The CDR3 here is CASSQDSYNEQFF. The DNA of the CDR3 is TGTGCCAGCAGCCAAGACTCTTACAATGAGCAGTTCTTC. The complete variable domain, with remaining parts taken from reference TRBV2 and TRBJ2-1, reads EPEVTQTPSHQVTQMGQEVILRCVPISNHLYFYWYRQILGQKVEFLVSFYNNEISEKSEIFDDQFSVERPDGSNFTLKIRSTKLEDSAMYFCASSQDSYNEQFFGPGTRLTVL.